These 15 T cell receptor beta chains originate from one sample sequenced in a study of Tregs in tolerant kidney transplant recipients. Clones were read by immunoSEQ multiplex PCR, and TCRdb kept only the in-frame ones, dropping some. The data contain about 240,000 clones, roughly 80% of them singletons. The specimen sequenced was CD4+ T cells from blood. The receptor set was obtained from a human donor in good health.

The rearrangement uses TRBV11-2 and TRBJ2-1; TRBD1 might be the D (5 bases). This CDR3 region has 13 residues. Trimming cost V 5 bases and J 7 bases, with 12 bases left between them. Germline V gene lookup returns CDR1 SGHAT and CDR2 FQNNGV. This CDR3 is CASSSLQGNEQFF. Written as DNA, the CDR3 is TGTGCCAGCAGCAGTCTGCAGGGAAATGAGCAGTTCTTC. Full variable domain (outside the CDR3, taken from reference TRBV11-2 and TRBJ2-1): EAGVAQSPRYKIIEKRQSVAFWCNPISGHATLYWYQQILGQGPKLLIQFQNNGVVDDSQLPKDRFSAERLKGVDSTLKIQPAKLEDSAVYLCASSSLQGNEQFFGPGTRLTVL.

The V call is TRBV10-3, the J call TRBJ2-1; 10 positions agree with TRBD1. Germline V gene data show CDR1 as ENHRY and CDR2 as SYGVKD. The CDR3 runs to 14 residues. V was clipped by 10 bases and J by 4 bases; unmatched bases: 7. The CDR3 sequence: CATGGGQGYNEQFF. CDR3 nucleotides: TGTGCCACCGGGGGGGGACAGGGGTACAATGAGCAGTTCTTC.

This clone was detected a few times. This sequence joins TRBV2 and TRBJ1-5, with no clear D. Germline V gives CDR1 SNHLY, CDR2 FYNNEI. The ends were cut back, 5 bases at V and 9 bases at J, with 8 bases in the middle. The CDR3 has 11 amino acids. The CDR3 loop reads CASSFPGPQHF. DNA of the CDR3: TGTGCCAGCAGTTTTCCCGGGCCCCAGCATTTT.

V is TRBV30 and J is TRBJ2-1; a possible D gene is TRBD1 (7 bases). CDR3 length: 14 amino acids. In germline, CDR1 is GTSNPN, CDR2 SVGIG (reference sequence). The germline V and J ends were trimmed by 3 bases and 1 base, with 10 bases remaining between them. The CDR3 region has the DNA TGTGCCTGGAGCCCAGGGGGGTCCTACAATGAGCAGTTCTTC. It codes for CAWSPGGSYNEQFF.

This clone was detected only a few times. This chain links TRBV6-5 with TRBJ2-7; 10 nucleotides match TRBD1. CDR3 size: 14 residues. The V gene's germline CDR1 is MNHEY and CDR2 SVGAGI. The V and J ends lost 5 bases and 3 bases, in that order; junction bases with no gene match: 4. The CDR3 here is CASSPWTGGYEQYF. Here the CDR3 DNA reads TGTGCCAGCAGTCCCTGGACAGGGGGCTACGAGCAGTACTTC.

The rearrangement links TRBV7-9 to TRBJ1-5, with D maybe TRBD1 (5 bases). CDR3 length: 14 residues. Germline V gene lookup returns CDR1 SEHNR and CDR2 FQNEAQ (reference sequence). V was clipped by 7 bases and J by 6 bases, with 16 bases between them. The CDR3 DNA is TGTGCCAGCACCGTAGGCGGGGGGGTTCAGCCCCAGCATTTT. The encoded protein is CASTVGGGVQPQHF. The full variable domain, in which reference TRBV7-9 and TRBJ1-5 provide the parts outside the CDR3, is DTGVSQNPRHKITKRGQNVTFRCDPISEHNRLYWYRQTLGQGPEFLTYFQNEAQLEKSRLLSDRFSAERPKGSFSTLEIQRTEQGDSAMYLCASTVGGGVQPQHFGDGTRLSIL.

V gene TRBV19 combines with J gene TRBJ1-1; D remains ambiguous. Trimming stripped 3 bases from V and 4 bases from J, with 9 bases between. This CDR3 has 13 amino acids. Germline CDR1 LNHDA, CDR2 SQIVND (reference sequence). DNA of the CDR3: TGTGCCAGTAGTATTCCCTACGTCACTGAAGCTTTCTTT. It codes for CASSIPYVTEAFF.

V gene TRBV11-3 combines with J gene TRBJ2-1; D possibly corresponds to TRBD2 (5 bases). V gave up 5 bases and J gave up 2 bases, with 13 bases separating them. Germline V CDR1 and CDR2: SGHNT, YENEEA. This CDR3 is built from 15 residues. This CDR3 reads CASSAGDYAYNEQFF. CDR3 coding DNA: TGTGCCAGCAGCGCCGGAGACTATGCCTACAATGAGCAGTTCTTC.

CDR3: CASSVQGNTETQYF. In DNA, the CDR3 is TGTGCCAGCAGTGTACAGGGTAACACAGAGACCCAGTACTTC. This chain connects TRBV2 to TRBJ2-5, with D possibly TRBD1 on 6 matching bases. The length of the CDR3 is 14 residues. V lost 4 bases to trimming and J lost 4 bases, with 13 bases between them. From germline, CDR1 is SNHLY and CDR2 FYNNEI.

This clone was observed a single time. The V gene is TRBV9, the J gene TRBJ2-2; 8 bases fit TRBD2. The CDR3 spans 16 residues. CDR1 is SGDLS, CDR2 YYNGEE, per germline. With 0 bases clipped from V and 5 bases from J, the junction kept 6 bases outside the gene matches. This chain's CDR3 is CASSVGGSGVTGELFF. The CDR3 DNA is TGTGCCAGCAGCGTAGGGGGTAGCGGGGTGACCGGGGAGCTGTTTTTT.

The rearrangement joins TRBV19 to TRBJ1-2; 7 bases fit TRBD1. The trim removed 6 bases at V and 3 bases at J, leaving 4 bases unmatched. The germline CDR1 and CDR2 sequences are LNHDA and SQIVND (reference sequence). This CDR3 comprises 13 residues. In DNA form, the CDR3 reads TGTGCCAGTAGGGGGGACAGTTACTATGGCTACACCTTC. The encoded protein is CASRGDSYYGYTF. Using reference TRBV19 and TRBJ1-2 for the parts outside the CDR3, the full variable domain is DGGITQSPKYLFRKEGQNVTLSCEQNLNHDAMYWYRQDPGQGLRLIYYSQIVNDFQKGDIAEGYSVSREKKESFPLTVTSAQKNPTAFYLCASRGDSYYGYTFGSGTRLTVV.

The chain links TRBV5-8 to TRBJ1-1, with D perhaps TRBD1 (5 bases). The CDR3 length is 15 residues. Per the germline V gene, CDR1 is SGHTS and CDR2 is YDEGEE. Between the trimmed V and J ends, which lost 0 bases and 4 bases, there was a span of 13 bases. CDR3 residues: CASSLDGGVSTEAFF. Written as DNA, the CDR3 is TGTGCCAGCAGCTTGGATGGGGGGGTCAGCACTGAAGCTTTCTTT.

The chain joins TRBV18 to TRBJ1-1; D gene uncertain. V was trimmed by 3 bases and J by 2 bases, leaving 19 bases between them. Germline V gene data show CDR1 as KGHSH and CDR2 as LQKENI. There are 17 residues in the CDR3. The CDR3 DNA reads TGTGCCAGCTCACCCGCTTCGCGCCGTGGTCTCAACACTGAAGCTTTCTTT. Translating it yields CASSPASRRGLNTEAFF.

The genes are TRBV19 and TRBJ1-2, with D uncertain. CDR1 and CDR2 from the germline V gene are LNHDA and SQIVND (reference sequence). CDR3 length: 20 residues. V lost 5 bases, J lost 5 bases, and 33 bases lay in between. The CDR3 sequence: CASSPLLRQRNFLAQYGYTF. Written as DNA, the CDR3 is TGTGCCAGTAGTCCCCTCCTCCGGCAGAGGAATTTCTTGGCGCAATATGGCTACACCTTC.

This clone came up once. This chain joins TRBV6-5 and TRBJ2-1, with D unresolved. CDR3 length: 11 amino acids. Looked up from germline, CDR1 is MNHEY and CDR2 is SVGAGI. The V end lost 8 bases, the J end lost 3 bases, and 5 bases lay between the germline ends. This chain's CDR3 is CASVRYNEQFF. Here the CDR3 DNA reads TGTGCCAGCGTCCGCTACAATGAGCAGTTCTTC.